A single sample is the source of the 24 T cell receptor beta chains below, sequenced in a study of T cell changes during pregnancy in multiple sclerosis. The table came from immunoSEQ multiplex PCR; TCRdb's copy has only in-frame clones and leaves some out. Here the sample spans around 80,000 clones, approximately 90% being singletons. Source: peripheral blood, taken before pregnancy. Every receptor here comes from a female donor with multiple sclerosis, enrolled in a pregnancy study.

This chain uses TRBV30 with TRBJ2-7; TRBD1 agrees at 7 bases. This CDR3 is 14 amino acids long. V was clipped by 0 bases and J by 2 bases; unmatched bases: 4. Germline-derived CDR1 and CDR2 are GTSNPN and SVGIG (reference sequence). The CDR3 bases are TGTGCCTGGAGTGTACAGGGGCCAGCCTACGAGCAGTACTTC. Amino acid sequence: CAWSVQGPAYEQYF.

The V gene is TRBV6-5, the J gene TRBJ2-3, with 8 positions matching TRBD1. With 2 bases clipped from V and 2 bases from J, the junction kept 3 bases outside the gene matches. The CDR3 is made up of 15 amino acids. From germline, CDR1 is MNHEY and CDR2 SVGAGI. The CDR3 sequence: CASSYGTGYTDTQYF. In nucleotides, the CDR3 is TGTGCCAGCAGTTACGGGACAGGATACACAGATACGCAGTATTTT.

This clone has a single count. V and J are TRBV19 and TRBJ2-3; D gene ambiguous. V was shortened by 4 bases and J by 4 bases, with 18 bases between the two germline ends. This CDR3 contains 16 residues. CDR1 LNHDA and CDR2 SQIVND come from the germline V gene (reference sequence). The chain's CDR3 is CASSTDSVFPADTQYF. The CDR3 DNA is TGTGCCAGTAGTACCGACTCCGTTTTTCCGGCAGATACGCAGTATTTT.

This chain links TRBV5-1 with TRBJ2-5; 8 bases fit TRBD2. The CDR3 is 14 residues long. Per the germline V gene, CDR1 is SGHRS and CDR2 is YFSETQ. V lost 0 bases, J lost 5 bases, and 3 bases stayed unmatched. CDR3 amino acids: CASSLGSGGETQYF. For the CDR3, the DNA is TGCGCCAGCAGCTTGGGAAGCGGGGGTGAGACCCAGTACTTC.

The V call is TRBV9, the J call TRBJ2-2; a possible D gene is TRBD2 (6 bases). Germline assignment: CDR1 SGDLS and CDR2 YYNGEE. V shed 0 bases and J shed 1 base, with 7 bases lying between them. This CDR3 contains 15 residues. The CDR3 spells CASSVVGRNTGELFF. CDR3 nucleotide sequence: TGTGCCAGCAGCGTAGTCGGGAGGAACACCGGGGAGCTGTTTTTT.

The rearrangement uses TRBV5-4 and TRBJ1-6; D is unresolved. This CDR3 has 15 amino acids. V lost 0 bases and J lost 5, with 9 bases in between. The germline V gene has CDR1 SGHNT and CDR2 YYREEE (reference sequence). CDR3 coding DNA: TGTGCCAGCAGCTTGGCCGGGATTCATAATTCACCCCTCCACTTT. This gives the protein CASSLAGIHNSPLHF. The variable domain in full, completed from reference TRBV5-4 and TRBJ1-6, reads ETGVTQSPTHLIKTRGQQVTLRCSSQSGHNTVSWYQQALGQGPQFIFQYYREEENGRGNFPPRFSGLQFPNYSSELNVNALELDDSALYLCASSLAGIHNSPLHFGNGTRLTVT.

V usage is TRBV19 and J usage is TRBJ1-1; a weak D match, TRBD1 (5 bases). This CDR3 has 15 residues. V gave up 5 bases and J gave up 1 base, with 14 bases separating them. Germline CDR1 reads LNHDA; CDR2 reads SQIVND (reference sequence). DNA of the CDR3: TGTGCCAGTAGTGATGGCGGGGGAGCGAACACTGAAGCTTTCTTT. Its translation: CASSDGGGANTEAFF.

The CDR3 nucleotides are TGTGCCAGCTCACCGGGACAGGGGTTTTTAGATACGCAGTATTTT. It is translated as CASSPGQGFLDTQYF. The chain recombines TRBV18 with TRBJ2-3; TRBD1 matches at 10 bases. Trimming cost V 3 bases and J 5 bases; bases outside gene matches: 5. The CDR3 is made up of 15 amino acids. Germline values: CDR1 KGHSH, CDR2 LQKENI.

The V and J genes are TRBV9 and TRBJ2-2; TRBD1 matches 9 bases. Germline assignment: CDR1 SGDLS and CDR2 YYNGEE. The trim removed 3 bases at V and 6 bases at J, leaving 9 bases unmatched. This CDR3 spans 16 amino acids. The CDR3 DNA follows: TGTGCCAGCAGCGGGGCCGGGACAGGGTCTCCCGGGGAGCTGTTTTTT. Translated, it gives CASSGAGTGSPGELFF.

The chain links TRBV5-1 to TRBJ1-1, with D unresolved. The V and J ends lost 0 bases and 1 base respectively, with 10 bases between them. The CDR3 extends over 15 amino acids. Germline CDR1 is SGHRS and CDR2 is YFSETQ. The CDR3 spells CASSLAGVRNTEAFF. DNA of the CDR3: TGCGCCAGCAGCTTGGCCGGGGTCAGGAACACTGAAGCTTTCTTT.

The chain combines TRBV5-5 with TRBJ2-2; possible D gene TRBD2, 5 bases. Germline loops: CDR1 SGHKS, CDR2 YYEKEE (reference sequence). This CDR3 contains 15 residues. V gave up 0 bases and J gave up 1 base, with 7 bases separating them. The CDR3 DNA follows: TGTGCCAGCAGCTTGGAAGGAGGGAACACCGGGGAGCTGTTTTTT. The encoded protein is CASSLEGGNTGELFF.

The chain has TRBV19 and TRBJ1-4, with 7 positions matching TRBD1. Germline trimming cut 7 bases from V and 7 bases from J; bases unmatched to any gene: 9. Germline assignment: CDR1 LNHDA and CDR2 SQIVND (reference sequence). CDR3 length: 14 residues. The CDR3 is CASTGGGGGEKLFF. The CDR3 DNA is TGTGCCAGTACTGGAGGGGGCGGTGGTGAAAAACTGTTTTTT.

The CDR3 reads CASSGLLAGGTDTQYF. CDR3 sequence (DNA): TGTGCCAGCAGTGGATTGTTAGCGGGGGGCACAGATACGCAGTATTTT. This sequence joins TRBV2 and TRBJ2-3, with TRBD2 matching over 9 bases. The junction had 6 bases not matched to a gene; V was cut back by 4 bases and J by 1 base. The CDR3 is 16 amino acids. CDR1 is SNHLY and CDR2 is FYNNEI in the germline V gene. Based on the CDR3 plus reference TRBV2 and TRBJ2-3, the full variable domain is EPEVTQTPSHQVTQMGQEVILRCVPISNHLYFYWYRQILGQKVEFLVSFYNNEISEKSEIFDDQFSVERPDGSNFTLKIRSTKLEDSAMYFCASSGLLAGGTDTQYFGPGTRLTVL.

The V gene is TRBV13, the J gene TRBJ2-2; 11 bases are shared with TRBD2. V gave up 5 bases and J gave up 1 base; unmatched junction bases: 6. Per germline, CDR1 PRHDT and CDR2 FYEKMQ (reference sequence). The CDR3 has 17 amino acids. CDR3 loop: CASSPITSGGNTGELFF. CDR3 DNA: TGTGCCAGCAGCCCGATAACTAGCGGGGGGAACACCGGGGAGCTGTTTTTT.

The CDR3 nucleotides are TGTGCCAGCAGTTTGGTACGGGGGGGCCGGTACGAGCAGTACTTC. Its translation: CASSLVRGGRYEQYF. V is TRBV6-5 and J is TRBJ2-7; 8 nucleotides agree with TRBD2. The CDR3 runs 15 residues. The V segment lost 4 bases and the J segment 4 bases; nucleotides outside the gene matches: 9. From germline, CDR1 is MNHEY and CDR2 SVGAGI.

The chain combines TRBV7-8 with TRBJ2-5; 12 bases are a match to TRBD2. The V gene end was trimmed by 0 bases and the J gene end by 5 bases; junction bases not matched to a gene: 4. The CDR3 is 16 residues long. Germline V gene lookup returns CDR1 SGHVS and CDR2 FQNEAQ. The CDR3: CASSLASTSGGETQYF. Here the CDR3 DNA reads TGTGCCAGCAGCTTAGCGTCGACTAGCGGGGGCGAGACCCAGTACTTC.

V usage is TRBV9 and J usage is TRBJ2-7; tentatively, D is TRBD1 (6 bases). This CDR3 is 15 amino acids long. Trimming took off 5 bases at V and 3 bases at J, with 18 bases between the two ends. The germline CDR1 and CDR2 sequences are SGDLS and YYNGEE. CDR3 bases: TGTGCCAGCAGTCCCTTAACCAGGGGTGGCTACGAGCAGTACTTC. Translating gives CASSPLTRGGYEQYF.

The V gene is TRBV25-1, the J gene TRBJ1-1; the D gene is possibly TRBD1 (5 bases). V shed 1 base and J shed 4 bases, with 16 bases lying between them. The CDR3 consists of 16 residues. CDR1 is MGHDK, CDR2 SYGVNS, per germline. The CDR3 loop is CASSEWGGDRVTEAFF. DNA of the CDR3: TGTGCCAGCAGTGAATGGGGAGGGGATCGGGTCACTGAAGCTTTCTTT.

The chain carries TRBV5-4 and TRBJ1-2; D perhaps matches TRBD1 (6 bases). Germline CDR1 SGHNT, CDR2 YYREEE (reference sequence). With 0 bases removed from V and 8 bases from J, the gap between germline ends came to 11 bases. CDR3 length: 13 amino acids. The CDR3 nucleotides read TGTGCCAGCAGCTTGGCGGGGGGCGGGGGCTACACCTTC. Encoded protein: CASSLAGGGGYTF.

This clone has a single count. This chain joins TRBV19 and TRBJ1-1; D remains unclear. The CDR3 is 14 amino acids. Germline V CDR1 and CDR2: LNHDA, SQIVND (reference sequence). V was pared by 2 bases and J by 3 bases, with 10 bases between. This CDR3 is CASSILGVYTEAFF. Here the CDR3 DNA reads TGTGCCAGTAGTATACTGGGAGTTTACACTGAAGCTTTCTTT.

The CDR3 loop reads CASSVEAGGPVDYNEQFF. In DNA form, the CDR3 reads TGTGCCAGCAGCGTAGAAGCGGGGGGGCCAGTGGACTACAATGAGCAGTTCTTC. This sequence joins TRBV9 and TRBJ2-1; 10 nucleotides line up with TRBD2. Trimming took 0 bases from V and 3 from J; bases not matched to a gene: 9. The CDR3 loop spans 18 amino acids. In germline, CDR1 is SGDLS, CDR2 YYNGEE.

The chain is built from TRBV14 and TRBJ1-3; 7 positions agree with TRBD1. There are 15 residues in the CDR3. Trimming at V came to 2 bases and at J to 4 bases, leaving 5 bases not matched to a gene. Germline V gene sequence: CDR1 SGHDN, CDR2 FVKESK. The CDR3 nucleotides are TGTGCCAGCAGCCAAACAGGGGTTTCGGGAAACACCATATATTTT. Its protein product is CASSQTGVSGNTIYF.

This clone was found once. This chain links TRBV29-1 with TRBJ2-5; D possibly corresponds to TRBD1 (5 bases). V gave up 0 bases and J gave up 3 bases, with 11 bases separating them. Germline CDR1 is SQVTM and CDR2 is ANQGSEA. CDR3 length: 14 amino acids. This CDR3 reads CSVEDKGPKETQYF. In DNA, the CDR3 is TGCAGCGTTGAAGATAAGGGGCCTAAAGAGACCCAGTACTTC.

The gene calls are TRBV9 and TRBJ1-1; tentative D call: TRBD1 (5 bases). Deletions cut 0 bases from V and 3 bases from J, with 9 bases between. The germline gives CDR1 SGDLS, CDR2 YYNGEE. This CDR3 has 14 residues. For the CDR3, the DNA is TGTGCCAGCAGCGTAGAACCCAGGGACACTGAAGCTTTCTTT. Its translation is CASSVEPRDTEAFF.